Listed below are T cell receptor beta chains from one sample, sequenced in a study of T cells in localized non-small cell lung cancer. Produced via immunoSEQ multiplex PCR; TCRdb's table is partial and in-frame only. The sample records around 100,000 clones, over 80% being singletons. The material was peripheral blood, obtained before any cancer treatment. Source of these receptors: a man aged 40 to 69 with stage I squamous cell lung carcinoma. Both conserved end residues are part of each CDR3.

v_gene: TRBV29-1
CDR3aa: CSVDGQGAGGYTF

v_gene: TRBV7-2
CDR3aa: CASSLLQVGSTEAFF

v_gene: TRBV18
CDR3aa: CASSPPSSNTQYF

v_gene: TRBV27
CDR3aa: CASSLSRSIVANYGYTF

v_gene: TRBV5-6
CDR3aa: CASSSTGTTDTQYF

v_gene: TRBV19
CDR3aa: CASVSQGTDTQYF

v_gene: TRBV7-9
CDR3aa: CASSRDRGLQPQHF

v_gene: TRBV7-2
CDR3aa: CASSLGPVAGNTIYF

v_gene: TRBV6-1
CDR3aa: CASIIHSSGNTIYF

v_gene: TRBV14
CDR3aa: CASSKTGLNTEAFF

v_gene: TRBV28
CDR3aa: CASGGTGGQATNEKLFF

v_gene: TRBV6-4
CDR3aa: CASSQFPGQGAETQYF

v_gene: TRBV11-2
CDR3aa: CASSLDQQPAEGEKLFF

v_gene: TRBV5-5
CDR3aa: CASSLGQIIFGYTF

v_gene: TRBV2
CDR3aa: CASSRSSRLAGGRNEQFF

v_gene: TRBV2
CDR3aa: CASNLIAGRSFF

v_gene: TRBV27
CDR3aa: CASSLRAGQGSYEQYF

v_gene: TRBV2
CDR3aa: CASIPPPDGANVLTF

v_gene: TRBV6-1
CDR3aa: CASSETHRGQPQHF

v_gene: TRBV5-1
CDR3aa: CASSLQVAGELFF